This TCR beta chain was observed in a study of shared clonotypes between healthy human individuals. Profiled with immunoSEQ multiplex PCR; TCRdb holds only in-frame clones, not every one. The data hold approximately 1.4 million clones, with 95% to 99% observed a single time. The CDR3 totals 16 residues. Germline V gene data show CDR1 as SGHVS and CDR2 as FQNEAQ. Trimming removed 5 bases from V and 0 bases from J, with 15 bases in between. The sequenced sample was naive CD4+ T cells sorted from blood. Subset described: CD45RA+ positively selected. The chain joins TRBV7-8 to TRBJ2-3; possible D gene TRBD2, 6 bases. The receptor was isolated from a man aged 25 to 40 in good health. CDR3 residues: CASSPRGGTSTDTQYF. The DNA for the CDR3 is TGTGCCAGCAGCCCTAGGGGAGGTACTAGCACAGATACGCAGTATTTT.